This section outlines one T cell receptor (beta chain) sequence together with its context. TCRdb's table, derived via immunoSEQ multiplex PCR, lists solely in-frame clones and lacks some. The sample holds 160,000 or so clones, about 94% seen once. The data belong to a study of control samples from healthy donors and cancer patients. Sequencing was done on a sample of blood. This TCR was recovered from a man aged 50-59 years in good health.

In nucleotides, the CDR3 is TGTGCCAGTAGTATAGGGCGGGGGAGCTCCTACAATGAGCAGTTCTTC. This sequence encodes CASSIGRGSSYNEQFF. The chain is built from TRBV19 and TRBJ2-1, with 7 positions matching TRBD2. This CDR3 region has 16 residues. Germline CDR1 is LNHDA and CDR2 is SQIVND (reference sequence). With V trimmed by 1 base and J by 0 bases, 3 bases remained unmatched.